This TCR beta chain stems from a study of OX40 agonist ivuxolimab in advanced cancers. Regarding the complete study: The costimulatory receptor OX40 (CD134) was targeted by ivuxolimab, a fully human IgG2 agonistic monoclonal antibody. Patients were allowed to have had prior anti-PD-1, anti-PD-L1 or anti-CTLA-4 therapy, and approximately 37% of the dose-escalation patients had been treated with checkpoint inhibitors. Among the approximately 54 dose-escalation patients, approximately 20 had hepatocellular carcinoma, 15 or so melanoma, 9 renal cell carcinoma and 9 head and neck cancer. The point of sequencing TCRbeta in the periphery was to test whether ivuxolimab changed TCR sequence diversity and drove clonal T-cell expansion. Intravenous ivuxolimab was administered to patients every 2 weeks at six dose levels: 0.01, 0.1, 0.3, 1.5, 3 and 10 mg/kg. In the dose-escalation cohort, more than 75% of patients were male, and the mean age was approximately 64 years, with a range of about 23 to 85. The paper covers the monotherapy dose-escalation part of the phase I ivuxolimab trial, which included N ≈ 52 patients. Partial responses were achieved by three dose-escalation patients, of whom one had hepatocellular carcinoma and two had cutaneous melanoma. Results and caveats for the whole study, not just this receptor: At doses of 0.1 to 3.0 mg/kg, clonal expansion of both CD4+ and CD8+ T cells in blood was seen between baseline and week 6. The antigen specificity of the peripheral T cells that underwent clonal expansion was not determined. Partial responders in the 0.1-3.0 mg/kg groups had among the lowest normalized peripheral clonal expansion, especially among CD8+ T cells. Low levels of normalized T-cell clonal expansion were also shown by some nonresponding patients. After ivuxolimab, expanded clones were on average more numerous among CD8+ T cells than among CD4+ T cells.

A remark on this clone: Its antigen is currently not known. One base away there is no much larger clone; base qualities are not given.

Genomic DNA was isolated from the sorted cells so that the TCRbeta CDR3 region could be sequenced. TCRbeta CDR3 regions were sequenced using the immunoSEQ Assay. TCRdb stores this immuneACCESS table with in-frame sequences only. Part of the clones is absent; in the studies checked, under half of the shortfall reflects unresolved V genes, and no reason is known for the rest. A total of approximately 74,000 clones appear in this sample, roughly 84% of them only once. The top ten constitute approximately 0.25% of the sample. The trial excluded patients who had a history of autoimmune disease or who were on systemic immunosuppression. In every dose cohort, peripheral blood was drawn for TCR sequencing at baseline, cycle 4 day 1, and cycle 7 day 1. Samples came from an open-label, multicenter, first-in-human phase I dose-escalation trial of ivuxolimab. The trial enrolled adults with locally advanced or metastatic head and neck squamous cell, hepatocellular, melanoma or renal cell carcinoma. Before TCR sequencing, CD4+ T cells and CD8+ T cells were sorted from peripheral blood as separate populations.

Cut back by 3 bases and 4 bases, the V and J ends lie 6 bases apart. Taken from the germline V gene, the CDR1 and CDR2 loops are MDHEN and SYDVKM. CDR3 length: 12 amino acids, cysteine to phenylalanine. Only the CDR3 part of the read is kept: 36 bases, read in frame from the first base. The receptor comes from an adult with an advanced solid tumor such as melanoma, head and neck, liver or kidney cancer. Specimen: CD4+ or CD8+ T cells sorted from blood, collected in a trial of the OX40 agonist ivuxolimab. The chain joins TRBV28 to TRBJ1-2; no confident D gene assignment can be made. Here is the DNA: TGTGCCAGCAGTTTGGCGGGCTATGGCTACACCTTC. This yields the protein CASSLAGYGYTF.